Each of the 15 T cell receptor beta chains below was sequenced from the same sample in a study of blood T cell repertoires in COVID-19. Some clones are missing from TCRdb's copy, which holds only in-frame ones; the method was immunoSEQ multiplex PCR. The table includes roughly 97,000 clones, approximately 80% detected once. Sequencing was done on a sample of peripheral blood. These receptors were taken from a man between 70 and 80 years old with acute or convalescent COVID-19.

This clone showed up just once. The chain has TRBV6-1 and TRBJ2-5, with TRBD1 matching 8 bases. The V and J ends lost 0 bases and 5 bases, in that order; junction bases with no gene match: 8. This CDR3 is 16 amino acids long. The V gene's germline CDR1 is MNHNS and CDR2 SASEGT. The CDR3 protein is CASSEARTGKGETQYF. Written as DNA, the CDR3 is TGTGCCAGCAGTGAAGCTAGGACAGGGAAGGGTGAGACCCAGTACTTC.

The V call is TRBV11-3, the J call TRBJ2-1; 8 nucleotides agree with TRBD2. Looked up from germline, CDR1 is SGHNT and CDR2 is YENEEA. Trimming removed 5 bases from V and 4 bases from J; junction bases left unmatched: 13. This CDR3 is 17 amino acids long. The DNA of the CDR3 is TGTGCCAGCAGCCTTACCCTCGGTCGGGGGGGATACAATGAGCAGTTCTTC. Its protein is CASSLTLGRGGYNEQFF.

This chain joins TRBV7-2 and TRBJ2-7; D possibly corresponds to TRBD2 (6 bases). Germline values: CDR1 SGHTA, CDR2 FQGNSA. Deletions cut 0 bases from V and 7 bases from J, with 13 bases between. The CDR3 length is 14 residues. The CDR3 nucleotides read TGTGCCAGCAGCTTAGCAACGGGGGTGGGTGAGCAGTACTTC. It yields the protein CASSLATGVGEQYF.

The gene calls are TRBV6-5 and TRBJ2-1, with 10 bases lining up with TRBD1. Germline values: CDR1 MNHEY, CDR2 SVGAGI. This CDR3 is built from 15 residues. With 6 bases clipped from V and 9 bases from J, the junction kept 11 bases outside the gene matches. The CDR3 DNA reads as TGTGCCAGCAGCGCAACCGGGACAGGGGTTCGTGAGCAGTTCTTC. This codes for CASSATGTGVREQFF.

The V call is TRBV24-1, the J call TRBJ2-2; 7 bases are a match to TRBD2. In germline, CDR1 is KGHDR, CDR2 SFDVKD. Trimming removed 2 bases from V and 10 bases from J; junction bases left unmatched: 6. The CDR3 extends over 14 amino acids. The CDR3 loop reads CATSDSSGLMELFF. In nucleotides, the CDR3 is TGTGCCACCAGTGATTCTAGCGGCCTTATGGAGCTGTTTTTT.

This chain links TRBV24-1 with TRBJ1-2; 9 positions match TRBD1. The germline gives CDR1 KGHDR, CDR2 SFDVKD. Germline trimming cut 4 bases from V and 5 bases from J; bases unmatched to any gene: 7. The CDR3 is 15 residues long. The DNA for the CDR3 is TGTGCCACCAGTGACCAGGACAGGGGCAGATATGGCTACACCTTC. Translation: CATSDQDRGRYGYTF.

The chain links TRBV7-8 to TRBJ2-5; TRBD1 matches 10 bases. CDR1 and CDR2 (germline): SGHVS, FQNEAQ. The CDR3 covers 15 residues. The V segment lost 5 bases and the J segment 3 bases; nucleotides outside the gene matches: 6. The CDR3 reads CASSLRTGGKETQYF. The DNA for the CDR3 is TGTGCCAGCAGCCTCCGGACAGGGGGGAAAGAGACCCAGTACTTC.

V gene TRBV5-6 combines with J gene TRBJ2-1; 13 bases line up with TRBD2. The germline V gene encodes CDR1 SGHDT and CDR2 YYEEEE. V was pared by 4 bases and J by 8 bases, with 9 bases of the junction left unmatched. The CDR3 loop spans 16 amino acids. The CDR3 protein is CASSRPGLAGLDEQFF. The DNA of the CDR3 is TGTGCCAGCAGCCGACCGGGACTAGCGGGGCTGGATGAGCAGTTCTTC.

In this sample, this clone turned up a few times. Here the CDR3 DNA reads TGTGCCAGCAGCCTAAGCGGATTCCCCTACGAGCAGTACTTC. The encoded protein is CASSLSGFPYEQYF. The chain recombines TRBV3-1 (or the pseudogene TRBV3-2) with TRBJ2-7; a possible D gene is TRBD2 (5 bases). Germline loops: CDR1 LGHDT, CDR2 YNNKEL (reference sequence). Trimming pared 4 bases from V and 2 bases from J, leaving 12 bases between. The CDR3 runs to 14 residues.

The CDR3 region is CSAPSGYEQYF. For the CDR3, the DNA is TGCAGTGCTCCTAGCGGCTACGAGCAGTACTTC. The rearrangement joins TRBV20-1 to TRBJ2-7; 7 bases fit TRBD2. Germline V lookup: CDR1 DFQATT, CDR2 SNEGSKA (reference sequence). V dropped 5 bases and J dropped 3; count of bases not matched to a gene: 1. The CDR3 has 11 residues.

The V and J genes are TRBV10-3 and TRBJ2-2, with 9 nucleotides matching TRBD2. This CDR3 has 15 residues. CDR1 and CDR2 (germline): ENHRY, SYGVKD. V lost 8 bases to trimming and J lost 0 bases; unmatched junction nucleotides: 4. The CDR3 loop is CAIAAGGSNTGELFF. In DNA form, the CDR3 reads TGTGCCATCGCAGCGGGAGGATCGAACACCGGGGAGCTGTTTTTT.

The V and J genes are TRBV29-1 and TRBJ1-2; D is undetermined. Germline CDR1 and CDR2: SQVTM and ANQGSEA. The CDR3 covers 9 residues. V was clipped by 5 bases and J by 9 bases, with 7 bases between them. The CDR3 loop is CSVTPSYTF. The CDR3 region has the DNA TGCAGCGTTACCCCTAGCTACACCTTC.

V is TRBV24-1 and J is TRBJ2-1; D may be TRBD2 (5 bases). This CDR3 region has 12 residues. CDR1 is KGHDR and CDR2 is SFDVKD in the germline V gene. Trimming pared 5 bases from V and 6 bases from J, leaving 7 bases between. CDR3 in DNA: TGTGCCACCAGTGGTAGCGTCAATGAGCAGTTCTTC. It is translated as CATSGSVNEQFF.

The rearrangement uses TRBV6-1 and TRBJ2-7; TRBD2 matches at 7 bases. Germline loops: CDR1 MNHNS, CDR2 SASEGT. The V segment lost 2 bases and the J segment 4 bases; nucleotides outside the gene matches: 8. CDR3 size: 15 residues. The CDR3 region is CASSESLAALYEQYF. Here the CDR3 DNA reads TGTGCCAGCAGTGAATCGCTAGCGGCCCTTTACGAGCAGTACTTC.

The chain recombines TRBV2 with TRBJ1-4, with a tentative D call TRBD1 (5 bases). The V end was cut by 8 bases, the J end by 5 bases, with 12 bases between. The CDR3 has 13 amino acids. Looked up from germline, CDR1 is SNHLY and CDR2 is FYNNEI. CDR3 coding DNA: TGTGCCAGCTTTCCCAGGGAAAATGAAAAACTGTTTTTT. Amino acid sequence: CASFPRENEKLFF.